A few counts support the clone carrying this T cell receptor (beta chain). The antigen remains undetermined. Unique molecular identifiers were attached to individual cDNA molecules within the library. One entry per CDR3 protein, called by TCRdb with MiXCR from the RACE reads. This sample has 270,000 or so distinct CDR3 sequences, with approximately 8% found just once. These data belong to a study of human T cells and chemical hapten exposure. Study-wide background: Each patch test put 0.01% DPC on the upper back, and results were read at 6 days.

Study-wide points: PT1 expanded TCR counts and patch test score were linked, and their correlation was positive. DPC sensitization left the count of TCRs above 1 in 1000 unchanged.

The V end was cut by 4 bases, the J end by 10 bases, with 17 bases between. The CDR3 consists of 14 residues. The germline gives CDR1 SGHRS, CDR2 YFSETQ. As for time point: pre-sensitization, week 0. The treatment here: therapeutic diphenylcyclopropenone sensitization with weekly scalp DPC. Sequencing used whole blood, obtained in connection with sensitization to the hapten diphenylcyclopropenone (DPC). The receptor's source is a man between 18 and 29 years old with alopecia areata. Some clones in this sample may be carry-over from other donors' samples. The V and J genes are TRBV5-1 and TRBJ1-4; no reliable D call. The CDR3 region is CASSRIGPIAKLFF. DNA for the CDR3: TGCGCCAGCAGCCGAATCGGGCCTATCGCAAAACTGTTTTTT.